This is a list of T cell receptor beta chains from one sample in a study of immune characterization of retroperitoneal liposarcoma. TCRdb itself ran the PCR reads through MiXCR, one entry per CDR3 protein. The repertoire consists of about 3,200 distinct CDR3 sequences, with under 55% occurring once and the leading ten covering around two fifths. Source material: tumor tissue. The receptor set was obtained from a male donor with retroperitoneal liposarcoma. Each CDR3 is given with its conserved first and last residue. D genes are given only for firm matches. Size is omitted from some rows. Given values are once, few, many or a class for expanded clones.

D	V	J	size	CDR3	DNA
NA	TRBV6-1	TRBJ2-1	NA	CASSAGSAGEFF	TGTGCCAGCAGTGCAGGCTCGGCAGGCGAGTTCTTC
NA	TRBV10-3	TRBJ1-1	few	CAISGWGAGTTEAFF	TGTGCCATCAGTGGCTGGGGGGCAGGGACCACAGAAGCTTTCTTT
TRBD1	TRBV12-3/TRBV12-4	TRBJ2-1	few	CASSPGQGWGNEQFF	TGTGCCAGCAGCCCAGGACAGGGGTGGGGGAATGAGCAGTTCTTC
NA	TRBV6-1	TRBJ2-1	NA	CASNSREQFF	TGTGCCAGCAACAGCCGGGAGCAGTTCTTC
NA	TRBV5-1	TRBJ2-1	medium-sized	CASSLAKEMVCEQFF	TGCGCCAGCAGCTTGGCCAAGGAAATGGTTTGTGAGCAGTTCTTC
NA	TRBV7-8	TRBJ2-3	hyperexpanded	CASSPQSSTDTQYF	TGTGCCAGCAGCCCTCAGAGCAGCACAGATACGCAGTATTTT
TRBD2	TRBV6-1	TRBJ2-1	once	CASSPRIAGGRGETQYF	TGTGCCAGCAGCCCCAGAATAGCGGGAGGGCGTGGGGAGACCCAGTATTTC
TRBD1	TRBV6-1	TRBJ2-3	NA	CASSEKRGRVTSTDTQYF	TGTGCCAGCAGTGAAAAGAGGGGGCGGGTTACTAGCACAGATACGCAGTATTTT
NA	TRBV6-1	TRBJ2-3	NA	CANSERGGVSTDTQYF	TGTGCCAACAGTGAACGGGGAGGAGTTAGCACAGATACGCAGTATTTT
TRBD2	TRBV6-1	TRBJ2-5	NA	CASIEIRPAGGLETQYF	TGTGCCAGCATCGAAATTAGGCCGGCGGGAGGGCTCGAGACCCAGTACTTC
NA	TRBV12-3/TRBV12-4	TRBJ2-3	NA	CASSPSRGLGTDTQYF	TGTGCCAGCAGTCCTAGTCGAGGGTTGGGCACAGATACGCAGTATTTT
TRBD2	TRBV6-1	TRBJ2-7	few	CASSPGGGGVHEQYF	TGTGCCAGCAGTCCTGGTGGGGGGGGAGTGCACGAGCAGTACTTC
TRBD2	TRBV7-8	TRBJ2-1	NA	CASNQAGAPGEQFF	TGTGCCAGCAACCAAGCGGGAGCTCCTGGGGAGCAGTTCTTC
NA	TRBV4-1	TRBJ1-2	NA	CASSQEPDGNYGYTF	TGCGCCAGCAGCCAAGAGCCGGACGGTAACTATGGCTACACCTTC
NA	TRBV6-6	TRBJ1-1	large	CASSYAPRDGAFF	TGTGCCAGCAGTTACGCTCCCCGGGACGGAGCTTTCTTT
NA	TRBV6-9	TRBJ2-7	few	CASSPRQGLYEQYF	TGTGCCAGCAGCCCCCGCCAGGGTCTCTACGAGCAGTACTTC
TRBD2	TRBV11-3	TRBJ2-3	NA	CASSGLARTDTQYF	TGTGCCAGCAGCGGACTAGCCCGCACAGATACGCAGTATTTT
TRBD2	TRBV11-3	TRBJ2-7	medium-sized	CASSLAAGSPYEQYF	TGTGCCAGCAGCTTAGCAGCGGGATCTCCCTACGAGCAGTACTTC
NA	TRBV6-6	TRBJ2-3	NA	CAGGSGAGTDTQYF	TGTGCCGGGGGGTCCGGGGCGGGGACAGATACGCAGTATTTT
NA	TRBV6-1	TRBJ2-7	NA	CASNRPTPHEQYF	TGTGCCAGCAACCGACCCACGCCCCACGAGCAGTACTTC
NA	TRBV6-1	TRBJ2-7	NA	CASSDTAYEQYF	TGTGCCAGCAGTGATACAGCCTACGAGCAGTACTTC
NA	TRBV6-1	TRBJ2-2	NA	CASSALAQNTGELFF	TGTGCCAGCAGTGCACTAGCCCAGAACACCGGGGAGCTGTTTTTT
TRBD2	TRBV6-6	TRBJ2-1	once	CASRRDYFYNEQFF	TGTGCCAGCAGACGGGACTACTTCTACAATGAGCAGTTCTTC
NA	TRBV6-1	TRBJ2-7	NA	CASSEGGDSSYEQYF	TGTGCCAGCAGTGAAGGCGGGGATAGCTCCTACGAGCAGTACTTC
NA	TRBV25-1	TRBJ2-7	large	CASSEEGPTPYEQYF	TGTGCCAGCAGTGAAGAGGGACCTACACCCTACGAGCAGTACTTC
NA	TRBV7-8	TRBJ2-2	medium-sized	CASSSFTNTGELFF	TGTGCCAGCAGCTCCTTTACGAACACCGGGGAGCTGTTTTTT
NA	TRBV7-6	TRBJ2-7	medium-sized	CASSLGPTRYEQYF	TGTGCCAGCAGCTTAGGTCCGACTCGATACGAGCAGTACTTC
NA	TRBV12-3/TRBV12-4	TRBJ2-1	NA	CASSLGMENYEQFF	TGTGCCAGCAGTTTAGGGATGGAGAACTACGAGCAGTTCTTC
TRBD1	TRBV12-5	TRBJ2-3	NA	CASGLAGQGTDTQYF	TGTGCTAGTGGTTTGGCTGGACAGGGGACAGATACGCAGTATTTT
TRBD1	TRBV4-1	TRBJ1-1	few	CASSRGDSNTEAFF	TGCGCCAGCAGCCGGGGGGACAGTAACACTGAAGCTTTCTTT
TRBD1	TRBV6-5	TRBJ1-2	once	CASRRDSHYGYTF	TGTGCCAGCAGGAGGGACAGTCACTATGGCTACACCTTC
NA	TRBV6-1	TRBJ2-7	NA	CASREREWLDSSYNEQYF	TGTGCCAGCAGAGAAAGGGAGTGGTTGGATAGCTCCTACAATGAGCAGTACTTC
NA	TRBV6-5	TRBJ2-2	NA	CASSYSTTNTGELFF	TGTGCCAGCAGTTACTCGACGACGAACACCGGGGAGCTGTTTTTT
NA	TRBV6-6	TRBJ2-5	NA	CASSFRRGLPTRETQYF	TGTGCCAGCAGTTTTAGAAGGGGCCTCCCGACTCGGGAGACCCAGTACTTC